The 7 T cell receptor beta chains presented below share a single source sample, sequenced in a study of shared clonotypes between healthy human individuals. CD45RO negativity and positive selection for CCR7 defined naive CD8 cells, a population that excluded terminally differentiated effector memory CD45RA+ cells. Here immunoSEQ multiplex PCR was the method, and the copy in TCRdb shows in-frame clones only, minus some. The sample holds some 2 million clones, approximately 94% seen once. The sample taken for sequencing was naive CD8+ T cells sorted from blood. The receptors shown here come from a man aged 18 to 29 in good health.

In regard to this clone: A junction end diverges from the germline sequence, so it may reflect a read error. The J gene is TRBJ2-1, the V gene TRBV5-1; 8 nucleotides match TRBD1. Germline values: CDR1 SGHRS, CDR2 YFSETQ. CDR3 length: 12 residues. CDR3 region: CASVGQERVLVF. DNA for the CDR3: TGCGCCAGTGTGGGACAGGAAAGGGTGTTGGTCTTC.

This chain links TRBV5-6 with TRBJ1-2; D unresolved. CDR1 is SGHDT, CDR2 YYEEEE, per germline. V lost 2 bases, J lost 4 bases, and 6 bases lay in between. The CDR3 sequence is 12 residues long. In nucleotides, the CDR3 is TGTGCCAGCAGCTTTGTAAGCTATGGCTACACCTTC. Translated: CASSFVSYGYTF.

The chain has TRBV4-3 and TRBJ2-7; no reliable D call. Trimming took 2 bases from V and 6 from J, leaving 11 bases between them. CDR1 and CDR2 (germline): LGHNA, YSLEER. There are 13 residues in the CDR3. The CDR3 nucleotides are TGCGCCAGCAGCCAAAACGTTGGAGTCGAGCAGTACTTC. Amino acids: CASSQNVGVEQYF.

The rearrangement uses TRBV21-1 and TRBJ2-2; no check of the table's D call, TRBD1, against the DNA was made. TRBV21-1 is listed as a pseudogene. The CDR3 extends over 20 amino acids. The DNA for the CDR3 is TGTGCCAGCAGCAATAGACAAGACAGGGGCGAAGAAATGAACACCGGGGAGCTGTTTTTT. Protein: CASSNRQDRGEEMNTGELFF.

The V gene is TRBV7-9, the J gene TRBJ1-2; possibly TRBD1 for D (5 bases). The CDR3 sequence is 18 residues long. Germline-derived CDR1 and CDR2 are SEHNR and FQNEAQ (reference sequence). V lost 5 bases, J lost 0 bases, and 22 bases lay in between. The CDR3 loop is CASSPNTINGGANYGYTF. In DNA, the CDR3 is TGTGCCAGCAGCCCGAATACTATAAACGGGGGGGCTAACTATGGCTACACCTTC.

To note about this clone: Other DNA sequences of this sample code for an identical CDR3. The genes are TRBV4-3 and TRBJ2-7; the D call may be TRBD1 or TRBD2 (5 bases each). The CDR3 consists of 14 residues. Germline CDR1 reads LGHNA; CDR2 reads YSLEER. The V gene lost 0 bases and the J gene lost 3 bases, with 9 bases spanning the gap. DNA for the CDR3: TGCGCCAGCAGCCAAGATCTTGGGGGCTACGAGCAGTACTTC. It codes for CASSQDLGGYEQYF.

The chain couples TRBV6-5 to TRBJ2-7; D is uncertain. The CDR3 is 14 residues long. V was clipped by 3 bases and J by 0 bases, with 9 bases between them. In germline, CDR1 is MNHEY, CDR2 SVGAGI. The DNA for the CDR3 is TGTGCCAGCAGTTATTACCAGAGCTCCTACGAGCAGTACTTC. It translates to CASSYYQSSYEQYF.